This T cell receptor (beta chain) was recovered during a study of blood T cell repertoires in COVID-19. The table came from immunoSEQ multiplex PCR; TCRdb's copy has only in-frame clones and leaves some out. Among 150,000 to 200,000 clones, around 87% were seen once, and the ten largest hold approximately 0.5%. The CDR3 sequence is 15 residues long. The V gene's germline CDR1 is SGHDN and CDR2 FVKESK. Deletions cut 0 bases from V and 4 bases from J, with 12 bases between. The V call is TRBV14, the J call TRBJ2-5; D not resolved. The source material was peripheral blood. The origin of this receptor is a man in his fifties or sixties with COVID-19, enrolled during active disease. The CDR3 nucleotides read TGTGCCAGCAGCCAAGATAGAACAGTTGGAGAGACCCAGTACTTC. Its translation is CASSQDRTVGETQYF.